Shown below are 16 T cell receptor beta chains from a single sample sequenced in a study of T cell clonality in common variable immunodeficiency (dated by TCRdb to 2013 to 2016). The library relied on the immunoSEQ multiplex PCR assay. As stored in TCRdb, this immuneACCESS dataset retains in-frame rearrangements with V and J assigned. A fraction of the clones does not appear; measured against another copy, unresolved V genes explain less than half of the discrepancy, and the remainder lacks a known reason. This sample has around 55,000 clones, none of them a singleton. Together, the top ten hold about 1.7% of the sample. The specimen sequenced was peripheral blood mononuclear cells. Receptor source: a person between 18 and 70 years old in good health.

In its sample, this clone was seen a few times. The read ends 3 residues before the CDR3 terminus; that terminus is restored from the germline J gene. The J gene is TRBJ2-4, the V gene TRBV6-2 or TRBV6-3; D assignment may be TRBD1 or TRBD2 (6 bases each). Germline-derived CDR1 and CDR2 are MNHEY and SVGEGT. The CDR3 extends over 13 amino acids. The CDR3 reads CASIGGTLYGQYF. The CDR3 bases that were read are TGTGCCAGCATAGGCGGGACACTCTATGGT.

This clone was observed a few times. This specimen includes other DNA sequences encoding the same CDR3. The CDR3 bases that were read are TGTGCCAGCAGCTTATTAAGTGCGGGGGGC. Protein: CASSLLSAGG. In full, the CDR3 reads CASSLLSAGGYTF. The J gene is TRBJ1-2, the V gene TRBV7-9; the D is unclear. The read ends 3 residues before the CDR3 terminus; that terminus is restored from the germline J gene. The CDR3 totals 13 residues. Germline CDR1 SEHNR, CDR2 FQNEAQ (reference sequence).

This clone was observed many times. Coverage ceases 3 residues before the CDR3 finishes, and the germline J gene fills in the end. The chain combines TRBV20-1 with TRBJ1-3, with TRBD1 identical over 9 bases. The germline gives CDR1 DFQATT, CDR2 SNEGSKA (reference sequence). The CDR3 is made up of 15 amino acids. V was clipped by 0 bases and J by 7 bases; unmatched bases: 7. The chain's CDR3 is CSAREAQGALNTIYF. The DNA read from the CDR3 is TGCAGTGCTAGAGAGGCACAGGGGGCGCTTAACACC.

This clone was recorded at least ten times. The read stops 3 residues short of the end of the CDR3; the missing end is completed from the germline J gene. The chain employs TRBV6-1 and TRBJ2-7; TRBD2 agrees at 13 bases. This CDR3 is built from 17 residues. Trimming at V came to 2 bases and at J to 3 bases, leaving 7 bases not matched to a gene. Germline CDR1 MNHNS, CDR2 SASEGT. The DNA read from the CDR3 is TGTGCCAGCAGTGAACTAGGACTAGCGGGGGCGTTCTACGAG. Its protein product is CASSELGLAGAFYE. The full CDR3 reads CASSELGLAGAFYEQYF.

Many counts were recorded for this clone. The CDR3 end is not reached by the read, which stops 3 residues before it; the germline J gene fills it in. V gene TRBV6-2 or TRBV6-3 combines with J gene TRBJ2-5; the match to TRBD2 covers 7 bases. With 4 bases clipped from V and 3 bases from J, the junction kept 5 bases outside the gene matches. This CDR3 has 14 residues. Germline CDR1 is MNHEY and CDR2 is SVGEGT. Partial CDR3 DNA: TGTGCCAGCAGTTCTAGCGGACCAAAAGAGACC. Translated: CASSSSGPKET. The entire CDR3 protein is CASSSSGPKETQYF.

This clone has a handful of counts. An end of the junction differs from the germline gene, which may be a read error. This sample also contains other DNA sequences that code for the same CDR3. CDR3 bases read: TGTGCCAGCTCACCACTCGGACAGGCGAACACTGAG. Amino acids: CASSPLGQANTE. The full CDR3 is CASSPLGQANTEAFF. The chain carries TRBV18 and TRBJ1-1, with 7 bases fitting TRBD1. The read gets to within 3 residues of the CDR3 end, and the germline J gene fills in the rest. The CDR3 runs 15 residues. Germline assignment: CDR1 KGHSH and CDR2 LQKENI.

In its sample, this clone was seen many times. The missing CDR3 end, 3 residues past where the read stops, is filled in from the germline J gene. The rearrangement links TRBV11-1 to TRBJ2-3, with unresolved D. V gave up 5 bases and J gave up 4 bases, with 10 bases separating them. This CDR3 comprises 13 residues. Per germline, CDR1 SGHAT and CDR2 FQDESV (reference sequence). CDR3 amino acids: CASSPFLSDTQYF. CDR3 bases read: TGTGCCAGCAGCCCATTTCTATCAGATACG.

This clone was counted between two and nine times. The CDR3 is cut off 3 residues early in the read; its end comes from the germline J gene. V is TRBV18 and J is TRBJ1-1; possible D gene TRBD1, 5 bases. Trimming shortened V by 3 bases and J by 0 bases, and 14 bases separated the two germline ends. The length of the CDR3 is 16 residues. Germline assignment: CDR1 KGHSH and CDR2 LQKENI. The sequenced part of the CDR3 DNA is TGTGCCAGCTCACCCTTAACCTCCAGGGTGAACACTGAA. Encoded protein: CASSPLTSRVNTE. The entire CDR3 reads CASSPLTSRVNTEAFF.

This clone came up many times. The read is 3 residues too short to cover the CDR3 end, so that end is filled in from the germline J gene. The chain couples TRBV19 to TRBJ1-5; weak D call: TRBD1 (6 bases). There are 15 residues in the CDR3. CDR1 LNHDA and CDR2 SQIVND come from the germline V gene (reference sequence). The V end lost 0 bases, the J end lost 5 bases, and 11 bases lay between the germline ends. The sequenced CDR3 bases are TGTGCCAGTAGTATAGACAGGGGTTGGGATCAGCCC. This gives the protein CASSIDRGWDQP. The entire CDR3 is CASSIDRGWDQPQHF. The complete variable domain, with remaining parts taken from reference TRBV19 and TRBJ1-5, reads DGGITQSPKYLFRKEGQNVTLSCEQNLNHDAMYWYRQDPGQGLRLIYYSQIVNDFQKGDIAEGYSVSREKKESFPLTVTSAQKNPTAFYLCASSIDRGWDQPQHFGDGTRLSIL.

Many counts were recorded for this clone. The CDR3 region is CASSQGTGNEKLFF. The sequenced part of the CDR3 DNA is TGTGCCAGCAGCCAAGGGACAGGGAATGAAAAG. The chain couples TRBV4-2 to TRBJ2-2, with 8 nucleotides matching TRBD1. The read halts 3 residues ahead of the CDR3 end, with the missing end drawn from the germline J gene. The CDR3 length is 14 residues. The germline V gene has CDR1 LGHNA and CDR2 YNFKEQ.

This clone was seen a handful of times. The CDR3 end is not reached by the read, which stops 3 residues before it; the germline J gene fills it in. This rearrangement joins TRBV19 to TRBJ1-5; D is possibly TRBD1 (6 bases). Deletions cut 1 base from V and 6 bases from J, with 19 bases between. Germline lookup yields CDR1 LNHDA and CDR2 SQIVND (reference sequence). This CDR3 region has 17 residues. The sequenced part of the CDR3 DNA is TGTGCCAGTAGTATAGGGGGGGGGCTTTTTAGTTCTCAGCCC. Protein product: CASSIGGGLFSSQP. The whole CDR3 sequence reads CASSIGGGLFSSQPQHF. Drawing the rest from reference TRBV19 and TRBJ1-5, the complete variable domain is DGGITQSPKYLFRKEGQNVTLSCEQNLNHDAMYWYRQDPGQGLRLIYYSQIVNDFQKGDIAEGYSVSREKKESFPLTVTSAQKNPTAFYLCASSIGGGLFSSQPQHFGDGTRLSIL.

This clone has a count of ten or more. At one boundary the junction diverges from the germline segment, which might be a read error. The CDR3 end lies 3 residues beyond the end of the read and is filled in from the germline J gene. The rearrangement joins TRBV4-2 to TRBJ2-2; D gene unclear. CDR3 size: 15 residues. The germline V gene has CDR1 LGHNA and CDR2 YNFKEQ. The sequenced CDR3 bases are TGCGCCAGCAGCCAAGCTCTCAGAGATGGCGGGGAG. Amino acids: CASSQALRDGGE. The entire CDR3 protein reads CASSQALRDGGELFF.

This clone was seen repeatedly, ten times or more. The read halts 3 residues ahead of the CDR3 end, with the missing end drawn from the germline J gene. The chain uses TRBV13 and TRBJ2-1, with a weak D call TRBD1 (6 bases). There are 14 residues in the CDR3. V lost 7 bases, J lost 5 bases, and 15 bases lay in between. Germline lookup yields CDR1 PRHDT and CDR2 FYEKMQ (reference sequence). CDR3 DNA, as far as it was read: TGTGCCAGCACCCCTTGGGGGACAAACAATGAG. This encodes CASTPWGTNNE. The CDR3, in full, reads CASTPWGTNNEQFF.

This clone was seen more than once but under ten times. Read sequence stops 3 residues before the CDR3 end, and the germline J gene provides the missing end. The V gene is TRBV19, the J gene TRBJ2-4, with 7 bases lining up with TRBD1. This CDR3 has 15 residues. From germline, CDR1 is LNHDA and CDR2 SQIVND (reference sequence). The CDR3 spells CASSAQRQGNYGQYF. Incomplete CDR3 DNA: TGTGCCAGTAGTGCCCAGCGACAGGGCAACTATGGT.

This clone was observed a few times. Read sequence stops 3 residues before the CDR3 end, and the germline J gene provides the missing end. The V gene is TRBV19, the J gene TRBJ1-1; weak D call: TRBD1 (6 bases). The CDR3 runs to 16 residues. V lost 4 bases, J lost 1 base, and 16 bases lay in between. In germline, CDR1 is LNHDA, CDR2 SQIVND (reference sequence). The CDR3: CASSSQGPSPNTEAFF. The sequenced part of the CDR3 DNA is TGTGCCAGTAGTAGTCAGGGGCCTTCTCCGAACACTGAA.

As concerns this clone: The sequence runs out 3 residues before the end of the CDR3; the remainder is reconstructed from the germline J gene. The J gene is TRBJ2-2, the V gene TRBV7-8; no clear D gene. The CDR3 runs to 12 residues. Germline V gene data show CDR1 as SGHVS and CDR2 as FQNEAQ. CDR3 sequence reads: CASSLGSEKLFF. The DNA read from the CDR3 is TGTGCCAGCAGCTTAGGTAGTGAAAAG.